This T cell receptor beta chain was obtained from a study of blood T cell repertoires in COVID-19. Study overall: PBMCs, B-cell-depleted T cells, or T cells were the source of the cDNA or gDNA that made up the material.

Per the original data handling: Estimates of nucleated cell counts were drawn from the amplification of reference gene primers. TCRdb keeps only in-frame clones here, not all; method: immunoSEQ multiplex PCR. The V and J calls and clone size were taken over from that table, and D and trimming were inferred from the DNA. The top ten hold roughly 0.83% of the sample, which has some 71,000 clones, over 65% seen once. This clone was counted once. The CDR3 is made up of 14 amino acids. V was clipped by 5 bases and J by 5 bases; unmatched bases: 7. Per the germline V gene, CDR1 is LNHDA and CDR2 is SQIVND (reference sequence).

The receptor comes from a woman in her 70s with acute or convalescent COVID-19. The specimen sequenced was peripheral blood. The chain has TRBV19 and TRBJ2-5; 8 bases match TRBD1. The CDR3 bases are TGTGCCAGTAGTCAAACAGGGGGATCGGAGACCCAGTACTTC. Its translation is CASSQTGGSETQYF.